The clone carrying this TCR beta chain was seen more than once but under ten times. Its antigen remains unknown. The data were taken from a study of T cell repertoires in cytomegalovirus infection. Study details: Recently identified HLA-C-restricted and well-studied HLA-B-restricted CMV epitopes were used. Public TCR beta signatures provided an indication of both CMV infection and a matching HLA type. Notes on the study in general: Summed public TCR beta family frequency identified CMV carriers bearing the relevant HLA. Dominating the ex vivo response were TCR beta clonotypes that were CMV-specific and HLA-C-restricted.

MiXCR, applied by TCRdb to the reads, yields one record per CDR3 protein. Among some 800,000 distinct CDR3 sequences listed, 29% were seen once. The CDR3 has 18 residues. Germline CDR1 is ENHRY and CDR2 is SYGVKD. Trimming cost V 2 bases and J 5 bases, with 22 bases left between them. The source material was cultured CD8+ T cells from PBMCs, sampled from culture after CMV antigen stimulation. This rearrangement joins TRBV10-3 to TRBJ2-4; TRBD2 is a possible D gene (6 bases). The receptor comes from a human donor in good health (CMV status not recorded). Some clones in this sample may be carry-over from other donors' samples. Here the CDR3 reads CAISERDFLKGAQNIQYF. The CDR3 DNA sequence: TGTGCCATCAGTGAGCGGGACTTCCTTAAAGGGGCCCAAAACATTCAGTACTTC.